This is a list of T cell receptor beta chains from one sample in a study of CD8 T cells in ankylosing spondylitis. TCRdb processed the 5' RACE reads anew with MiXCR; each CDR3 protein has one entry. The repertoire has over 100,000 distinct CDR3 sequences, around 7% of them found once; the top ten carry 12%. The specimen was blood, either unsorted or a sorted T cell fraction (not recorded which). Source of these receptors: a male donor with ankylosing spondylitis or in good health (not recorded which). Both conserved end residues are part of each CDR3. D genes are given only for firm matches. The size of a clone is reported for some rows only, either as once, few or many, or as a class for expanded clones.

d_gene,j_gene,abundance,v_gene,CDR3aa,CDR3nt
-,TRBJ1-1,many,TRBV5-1,CASSTPTGGTEAFF,TGCGCCAGCAGCACCCCGACAGGCGGCACTGAAGCTTTCTTT
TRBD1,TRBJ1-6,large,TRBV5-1,CASSFGTGSSPLHF,TGCGCCAGCAGCTTTGGGACAGGGAGTTCACCCCTCCACTTT
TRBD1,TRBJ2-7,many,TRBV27,CASSRPGQASYEQYF,TGTGCCAGCAGCCGTCCGGGACAGGCCTCCTACGAGCAGTACTTC
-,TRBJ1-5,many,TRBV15,CATSSTPGTLSNQPQHF,TGTGCCACCAGCAGTACTCCCGGGACACTGAGCAATCAGCCCCAGCATTTT
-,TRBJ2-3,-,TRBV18,CASSPVGGRTDTQYF,TGTGCCAGCTCACCGGTCGGGGGAAGGACAGATACGCAGTATTTT
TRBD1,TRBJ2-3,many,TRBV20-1,CSAVTGTGGSSSTDTQYF,TGCAGTGCTGTAACCGGGACAGGGGGGTCCTCTAGCACAGATACGCAGTATTTT
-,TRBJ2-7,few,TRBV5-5,CASSLISGYEQYF,TGTGCCAGCAGCTTGATTTCGGGCTACGAGCAGTACTTC
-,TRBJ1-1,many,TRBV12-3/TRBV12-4,CASTLNTEAFF,TGTGCCAGCACCCTAAACACTGAAGCTTTCTTT
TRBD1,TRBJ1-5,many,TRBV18,CASSPTLGTGDNRPQHF,TGTGCCAGCTCACCAACCTTGGGGACAGGGGACAATCGGCCCCAGCATTTT
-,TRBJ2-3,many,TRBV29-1,CSGGGKGTDTQYF,TGCAGCGGAGGAGGCAAAGGCACAGATACGCAGTATTTT
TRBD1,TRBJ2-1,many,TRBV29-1,CSVPRDRGYNEQFF,TGCAGCGTTCCCCGGGACAGAGGCTACAATGAGCAGTTCTTC
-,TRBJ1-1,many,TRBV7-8,CASSLVSGMNTEAFF,TGTGCCAGCAGCTTAGTCTCTGGGATGAACACTGAAGCTTTCTTT
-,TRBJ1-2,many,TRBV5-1,CASSYGAGEGYTF,TGCGCCAGCAGCTATGGGGCAGGGGAAGGCTACACCTTC
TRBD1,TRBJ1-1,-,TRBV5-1,CASSLAGQGAEAFF,TGCGCCAGCAGCTTGGCAGGCCAGGGGGCTGAAGCTTTCTTT
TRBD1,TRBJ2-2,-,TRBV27,CASSPRQGIPTGELFF,TGTGCCAGCAGTCCCCGACAGGGGATTCCCACCGGGGAGCTGTTTTTT
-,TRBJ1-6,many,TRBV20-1,CSARDRSSNYNSPLHF,TGCAGTGCTAGGGATCGCTCGTCCAACTATAATTCACCCCTCCACTTT
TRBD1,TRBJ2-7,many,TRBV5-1,CASSRRQGKTYEQYF,TGCGCCAGCAGCAGAAGACAGGGGAAGACCTACGAGCAGTACTTC
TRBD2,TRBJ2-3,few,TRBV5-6,CASSLMLAGGTDTQYF,TGTGCCAGCAGCTTGATGCTAGCGGGGGGTACAGATACGCAGTATTTT
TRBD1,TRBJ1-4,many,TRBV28,CASSSTGGDEKLFF,TGTGCCAGCAGTTCGACAGGGGGTGATGAAAAACTGTTTTTT
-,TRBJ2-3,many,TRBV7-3,CASSLNAGYISTDTQYF,TGTGCCAGCAGCTTAAATGCCGGATATATTAGCACAGATACGCAGTATTTT
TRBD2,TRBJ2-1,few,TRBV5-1,CASTVGSGGHNEQFF,TGCGCCAGCACAGTCGGGAGCGGGGGCCACAATGAGCAGTTCTTC
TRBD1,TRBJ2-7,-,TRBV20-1,CSAYRTGSSEQYF,TGCAGTGCCTACCGGACAGGGTCAAGCGAGCAGTACTTC
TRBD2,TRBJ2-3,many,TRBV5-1,CASSRGGPYPDTQYF,TGCGCCAGCAGCCGGGGGGGGCCCTACCCAGATACGCAGTATTTT
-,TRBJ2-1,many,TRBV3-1,CASSRGNEQFF,TGTGCCAGCAGCCGGGGCAATGAGCAGTTCTTC
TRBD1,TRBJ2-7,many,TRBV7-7,CASSRDRLTYEQYF,TGTGCTAGCAGTCGGGACAGGTTGACCTACGAGCAGTACTTC
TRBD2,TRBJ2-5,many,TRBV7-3,CASSLTRTSWQETQYF,TGTGCCAGCAGCTTAACTCGGACTAGTTGGCAAGAGACCCAGTACTTC
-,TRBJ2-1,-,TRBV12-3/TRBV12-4,CASSLGTVGVSEQFF,TGTGCCAGCAGTTTAGGAACGGTCGGGGTTTCTGAGCAGTTCTTC
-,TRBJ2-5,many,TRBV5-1,CASSLGPSDEETQYF,TGCGCCAGCAGCTTGGGGCCTAGCGATGAAGAGACCCAGTACTTC
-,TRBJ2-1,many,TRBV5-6,CASSSVATPYNEQFF,TGTGCCAGCAGCTCGGTAGCGACACCCTACAATGAGCAGTTCTTC
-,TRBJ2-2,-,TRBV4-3,CASSQEAGFANTGELFF,TGCGCCAGCAGCCAAGAGGCCGGGTTCGCGAACACCGGGGAGCTGTTTTTT
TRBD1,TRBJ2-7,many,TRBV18,CASSRGQGESYEQYF,TGTGCCAGCTCACGAGGACAGGGTGAATCCTACGAGCAGTACTTC
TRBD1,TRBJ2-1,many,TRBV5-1,CASSLDPGQGSNEQFF,TGCGCCAGCAGCTTGGATCCCGGACAGGGAAGTAATGAGCAGTTCTTC
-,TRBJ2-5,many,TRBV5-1,CASSFGGGSGETQYF,TGCGCCAGCAGCTTCGGAGGGGGCAGTGGAGAGACCCAGTACTTC
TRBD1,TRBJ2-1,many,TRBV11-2,CASTIGQGTYNEQFF,TGTGCCAGCACCATCGGACAGGGAACCTACAATGAGCAGTTCTTC
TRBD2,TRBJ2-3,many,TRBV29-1,CSAADSGKTDTQYF,TGCAGCGCCGCCGATAGCGGGAAAACAGATACGCAGTATTTT
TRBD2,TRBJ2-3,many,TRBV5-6,CASSGLAAFNTQYF,TGTGCCAGCAGCGGCCTAGCGGCCTTTAATACGCAGTATTTT
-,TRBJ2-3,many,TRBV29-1,CSVEDPKGRTDTQYF,TGCAGCGTTGAAGACCCTAAGGGACGCACAGATACGCAGTATTTT
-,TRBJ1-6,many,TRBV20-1,CSALTGTIKNPLHF,TGCAGTGCTCTAACCGGGACAATTAAGAATCCCCTCCACTTT
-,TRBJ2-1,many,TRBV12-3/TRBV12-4,CASGGSGPGVNEQFF,TGTGCCAGCGGAGGGTCGGGCCCTGGGGTGAATGAGCAGTTCTTC
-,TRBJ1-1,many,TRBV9,CASSGPVRDRGYTEAFF,TGTGCCAGCAGTGGACCGGTTCGGGACCGTGGGTACACTGAAGCTTTCTTT
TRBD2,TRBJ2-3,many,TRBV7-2,CASSLQAGGADTQYF,TGTGCCAGCAGCTTACAGGCGGGGGGAGCAGATACGCAGTATTTT
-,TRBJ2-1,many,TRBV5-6,CASSMDSGYNEQFF,TGTGCCAGCAGCATGGACAGCGGGTACAATGAGCAGTTCTTC
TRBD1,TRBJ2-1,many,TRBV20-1,CSAGQTGDLSNEQFF,TGCAGTGCTGGACAGACAGGGGACCTTAGCAATGAGCAGTTCTTC
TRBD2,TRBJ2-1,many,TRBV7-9,CASSLAPLAGGSEQFF,TGTGCCAGCAGCTTAGCCCCACTAGCGGGAGGCAGTGAGCAGTTCTTC